This T cell receptor (beta chain) was found in a study of T cell responses to AZD1222 COVID-19 vaccine. Across the study: Researchers grouped second doses given at about 4 or about 12 weeks into one pool.

Remarks on this clone: Its specificity is not known.

Findings of the study overall: Along spike, vaccine-associated CD4 TCRs were found throughout, with dominance at 160-218 and 743-854. It was only 6 or 7 AZD1222 recipients who were seropositive at baseline.

CDR3 size: 14 residues. V was cut by 3 bases and J by 3 bases, with 8 bases left in between. Germline assignment: CDR1 MNHEY and CDR2 SMNVEV (reference sequence). Libraries were prepared by immunoSEQ multiplex PCR; TCRdb keeps only in-frame clonotypes and omits some of them. The sample shows about 170,000 clones, 93% of them seen only once. This sequence joins TRBV27 and TRBJ2-2, with a possible D match to TRBD1 (5 bases). The clonotype originates from an adult in good health. Sequenced material: peripheral blood, taken on day 0 of AZD1222 vaccination. CDR3 DNA sequence: TGTGCCAGCAGTTTGCTAGGGGACACCGGGGAGCTGTTTTTT. Translating it yields CASSLLGDTGELFF.